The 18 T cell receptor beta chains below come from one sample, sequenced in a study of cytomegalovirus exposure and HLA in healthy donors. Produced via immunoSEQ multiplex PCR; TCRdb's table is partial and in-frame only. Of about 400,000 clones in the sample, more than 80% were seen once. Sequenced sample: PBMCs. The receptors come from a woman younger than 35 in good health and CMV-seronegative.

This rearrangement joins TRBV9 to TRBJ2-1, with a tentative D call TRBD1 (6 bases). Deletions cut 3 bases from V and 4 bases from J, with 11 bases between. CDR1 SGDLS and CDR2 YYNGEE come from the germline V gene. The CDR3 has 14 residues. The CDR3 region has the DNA TGTGCCAGCAGCGGAGGGGGATCATACAATGAGCAGTTCTTC. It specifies CASSGGGSYNEQFF.

The CDR3 region is CASSQGRATEAFF. The CDR3, as DNA: TGCGCCAGCAGCCAAGGCCGAGCCACTGAAGCTTTCTTT. The rearrangement uses TRBV4-1 and TRBJ1-1; D unclear. The CDR3 totals 13 residues. Germline V CDR1 and CDR2: MGHRA, YSYEKL. V lost 1 base, J lost 4 bases, and 7 bases lay in between.

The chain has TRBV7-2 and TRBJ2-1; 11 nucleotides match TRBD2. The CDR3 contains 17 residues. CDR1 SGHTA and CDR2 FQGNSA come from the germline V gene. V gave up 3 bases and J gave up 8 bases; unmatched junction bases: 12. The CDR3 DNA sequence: TGTGCCAGCAGCTTTAGGATCGGCACTAGCGGGAGCTATGAGCAGTTCTTC. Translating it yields CASSFRIGTSGSYEQFF.

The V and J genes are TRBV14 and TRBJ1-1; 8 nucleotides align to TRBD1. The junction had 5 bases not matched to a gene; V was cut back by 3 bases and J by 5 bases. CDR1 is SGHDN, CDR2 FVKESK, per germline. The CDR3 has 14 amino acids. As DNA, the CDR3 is TGTGCCAGCAGCCACCGACAGGGGCGTACTGAAGCTTTCTTT. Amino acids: CASSHRQGRTEAFF.

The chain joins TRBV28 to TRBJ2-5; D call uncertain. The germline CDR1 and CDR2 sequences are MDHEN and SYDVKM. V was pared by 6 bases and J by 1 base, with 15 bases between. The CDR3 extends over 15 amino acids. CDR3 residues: CASRRSRKFQETQYF. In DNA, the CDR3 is TGTGCCAGCAGAAGAAGCCGAAAGTTCCAAGAGACCCAGTACTTC.

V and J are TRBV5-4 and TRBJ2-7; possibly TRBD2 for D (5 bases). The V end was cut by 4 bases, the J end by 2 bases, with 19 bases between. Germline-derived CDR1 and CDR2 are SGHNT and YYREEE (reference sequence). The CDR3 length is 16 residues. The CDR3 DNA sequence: TGTGCCAGCAGCAAACCTCTTAGCGAGGCCCCCTACGAGCAGTACTTC. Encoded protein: CASSKPLSEAPYEQYF.

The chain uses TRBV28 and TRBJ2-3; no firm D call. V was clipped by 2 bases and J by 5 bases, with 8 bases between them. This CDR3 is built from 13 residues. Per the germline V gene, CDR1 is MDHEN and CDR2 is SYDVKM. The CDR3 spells CASSLPRGDTQYF. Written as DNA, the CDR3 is TGTGCCAGCAGTTTACCTCGCGGAGATACGCAGTATTTT. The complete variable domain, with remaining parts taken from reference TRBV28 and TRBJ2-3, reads DVKVTQSSRYLVKRTGEKVFLECVQDMDHENMFWYRQDPGLGLRLIYFSYDVKMKEKGDIPEGYSVSREKKERFSLILESASTNQTSMYLCASSLPRGDTQYFGPGTRLTVL.

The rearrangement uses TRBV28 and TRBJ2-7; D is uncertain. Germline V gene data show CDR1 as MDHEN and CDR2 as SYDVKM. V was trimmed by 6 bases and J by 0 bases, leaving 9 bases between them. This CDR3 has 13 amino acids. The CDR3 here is CASRFDTSYEQYF. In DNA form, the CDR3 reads TGTGCCAGCAGATTTGACACCTCCTACGAGCAGTACTTC.

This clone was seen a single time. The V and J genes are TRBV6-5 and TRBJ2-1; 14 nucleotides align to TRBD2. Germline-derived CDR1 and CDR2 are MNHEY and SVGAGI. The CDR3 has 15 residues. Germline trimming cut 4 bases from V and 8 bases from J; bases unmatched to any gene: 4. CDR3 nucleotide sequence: TGTGCCAGCAGTTTCGGGACTAGCGGGAGCGATGAGCAGTTCTTC. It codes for CASSFGTSGSDEQFF.

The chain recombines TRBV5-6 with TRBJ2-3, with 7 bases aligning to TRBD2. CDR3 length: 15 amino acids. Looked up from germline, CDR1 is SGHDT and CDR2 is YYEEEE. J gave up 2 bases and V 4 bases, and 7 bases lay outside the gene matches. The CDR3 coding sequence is TGTGCCAGCAGCCCTTCTAGCGGCCTCACAGATACGCAGTATTTT. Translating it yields CASSPSSGLTDTQYF.

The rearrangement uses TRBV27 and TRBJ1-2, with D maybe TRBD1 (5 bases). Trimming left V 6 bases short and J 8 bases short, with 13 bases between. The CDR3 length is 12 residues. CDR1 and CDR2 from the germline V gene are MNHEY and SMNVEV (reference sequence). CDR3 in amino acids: CASRVPKGGYTF. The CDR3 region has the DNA TGTGCCAGCAGGGTCCCAAAGGGGGGCTACACCTTC.

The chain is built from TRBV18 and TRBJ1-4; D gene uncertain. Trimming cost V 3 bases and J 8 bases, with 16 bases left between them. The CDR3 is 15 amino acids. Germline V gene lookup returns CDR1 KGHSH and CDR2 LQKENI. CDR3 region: CASSPLSGLKEKLFF. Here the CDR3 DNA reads TGTGCCAGCTCACCTCTCTCGGGGTTGAAGGAAAAACTGTTTTTT.

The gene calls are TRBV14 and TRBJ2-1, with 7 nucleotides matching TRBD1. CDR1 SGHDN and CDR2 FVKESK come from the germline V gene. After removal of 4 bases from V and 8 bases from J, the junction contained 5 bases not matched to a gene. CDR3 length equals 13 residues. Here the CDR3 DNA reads TGTGCCAGCAGCCCCAGGGGGATCCATGAGCAGTTCTTC. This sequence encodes CASSPRGIHEQFF.

This CDR3 reads CASNPSGNTGELFF. CDR3 sequence (DNA): TGTGCCAGTAATCCGAGCGGGAACACCGGGGAGCTGTTTTTT. The chain combines TRBV19 with TRBJ2-2; perhaps TRBD2 as D (5 bases). Germline CDR1 is LNHDA and CDR2 is SQIVND (reference sequence). The V gene lost 7 bases and the J gene lost 1 base, with 10 bases spanning the gap. This CDR3 region has 14 residues. Together with reference TRBV19 and TRBJ2-2, the CDR3 gives the full variable domain: DGGITQSPKYLFRKEGQNVTLSCEQNLNHDAMYWYRQDPGQGLRLIYYSQIVNDFQKGDIAEGYSVSREKKESFPLTVTSAQKNPTAFYLCASNPSGNTGELFFGEGSRLTVL.

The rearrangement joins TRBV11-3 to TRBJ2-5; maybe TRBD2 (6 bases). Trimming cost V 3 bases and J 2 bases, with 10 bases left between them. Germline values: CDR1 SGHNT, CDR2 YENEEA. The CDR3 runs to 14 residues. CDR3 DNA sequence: TGTGCCAGCAGCTTGGAGGGTAGACAAGAGACCCAGTACTTC. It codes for CASSLEGRQETQYF. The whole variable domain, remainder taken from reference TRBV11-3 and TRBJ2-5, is EAGVVQSPRYKIIEKKQPVAFWCNPISGHNTLYWYLQNLGQGPELLIRYENEEAVDDSQLPKDRFSAERLKGVDSTLKIQPAELGDSAVYLCASSLEGRQETQYFGPGTRLLVL.

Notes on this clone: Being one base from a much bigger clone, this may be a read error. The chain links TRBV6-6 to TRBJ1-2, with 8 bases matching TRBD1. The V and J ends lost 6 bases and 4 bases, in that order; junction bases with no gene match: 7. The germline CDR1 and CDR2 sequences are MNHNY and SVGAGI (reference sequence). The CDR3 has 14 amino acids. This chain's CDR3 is CASSPDRGGYGYTF. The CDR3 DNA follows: TGTGCCAGCAGCCCTGACAGGGGAGGCTATGGCTACACCTTC.

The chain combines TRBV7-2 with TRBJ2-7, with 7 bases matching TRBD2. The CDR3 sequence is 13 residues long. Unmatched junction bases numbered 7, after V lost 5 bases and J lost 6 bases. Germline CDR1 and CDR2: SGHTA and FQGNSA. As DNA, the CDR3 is TGTGCCAGCAGCCCTCGTGGGGGGGGCGAGCAGTACTTC. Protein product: CASSPRGGGEQYF.

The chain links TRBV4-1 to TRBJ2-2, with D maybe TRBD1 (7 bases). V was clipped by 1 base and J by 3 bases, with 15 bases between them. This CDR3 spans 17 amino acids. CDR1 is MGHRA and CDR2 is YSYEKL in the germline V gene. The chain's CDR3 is CASSQGNDREDTGELFF. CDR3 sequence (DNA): TGCGCCAGCAGCCAAGGAAACGACAGGGAGGACACCGGGGAGCTGTTTTTT.